This TCR beta chain was observed in a study of patients and donors after allogeneic stem cell transplantation. The germline gives CDR1 LNHDA, CDR2 SQIVND (reference sequence). This CDR3 region has 15 residues. V was trimmed by 2 bases and J by 1 base, leaving 11 bases between them. This clonotype has more than one count but fewer than ten. TCRdb called the RT-PCR reads again in MiXCR, with one record for every CDR3 protein. This sample has roughly 940,000 distinct CDR3 sequences, with approximately 18% found just once. J is TRBJ1-1 and V is TRBV19, with a tentative D call TRBD1 (6 bases). The specimen sequenced was blood, either unsorted or a sorted T cell fraction (not recorded which). This clonotype was sampled from a human donor who was either an allogeneic HSCT recipient or a stem cell or donor lymphocyte infusion donor (not recorded which). It is not recorded whose cells these are; they may come from a transplant donor. The CDR3 bases are TGTGCCAGTAGTATAAGGGGGGCGCAGAACACTGAAGCTTTCTTT. Its protein product is CASSIRGAQNTEAFF. The whole variable domain, filled in from reference TRBV19 and TRBJ1-1, reads DGGITQSPKYLFRKEGQNVTLSCEQNLNHDAMYWYRQDPGQGLRLIYYSQIVNDFQKGDIAEGYSVSREKKESFPLTVTSAQKNPTAFYLCASSIRGAQNTEAFFGQGTRLTVV.